The entry below describes one T cell receptor beta chain. Antigen: not known. The data were taken from a study of T-cell reconstitution after alpha-beta-depleted transplantation in children. Broader study findings: Two months or so post-transplant, alpha-beta T cells reportedly derived from several hundred expanded graft clones. In some patients, recipient T cells and intrathymic progenitors surviving conditioning explained high day-60 diversity. Hyperexpanded clones declined; after one year, newly produced T cells mostly supplied diversity.

Germline V gene lookup returns CDR1 SGHDT and CDR2 YYEEEE. This CDR3 is built from 15 residues. With 3 bases clipped from V and 8 bases from J, the junction kept 9 bases outside the gene matches. Unique molecular identifiers were incorporated during preparation of the TCRbeta library. TCRdb used MiXCR to reprocess the PCR reads, holding one entry per CDR3 protein. This sample has about 1,000,000 distinct CDR3 sequences, with roughly 29% found just once. The input for sequencing was PBMCs, mostly from graft donor cells, taken 360 days after TCRalphabeta/CD19-depleted stem cell transplant. This TCR was sampled from a boy under two years old who had a stem cell transplant for SCID, so the T cells may come from the graft donor. V usage is TRBV5-6 and J usage is TRBJ2-1; TRBD1 agrees at 9 bases. DNA of the CDR3: TGTGCCAGCAGCTGGGACAGGGTGCCGTTCGATGAGCAGTTCTTC. Amino acids: CASSWDRVPFDEQFF.